The clone carrying this T cell receptor (beta chain) was found many times. Its antigen is as yet unknown. The CDR3 is made up of 16 amino acids. V lost 8 bases and J lost 6, with 22 bases in between. Germline CDR1 and CDR2: MNHEY and SMNVEV (reference sequence). This specimen comes from a study of T-cell memory formation after mild COVID-19. Study as a whole: TCR clusters showed largely donor specificity. General study results and limits: A second wave of clones peaked on day 37, and their SARS-CoV-2 specificity went unconfirmed.

5'RACE with constant-segment primers built TCRalpha and TCRbeta cDNA libraries with UMIs. TCRdb re-derived calls from the 5' RACE reads in MiXCR, one entry per CDR3 protein. This table has roughly 380,000 distinct CDR3 sequences, 25% to 30% appearing once. This TCR was sampled from an adult woman who had mild COVID-19 (a few samples of this study predate the infection). Cell type and time point are not known. The chain employs TRBV27 and TRBJ1-4; no definite D call. The sequencing sample was made of PBMCs or a T cell subset sorted from them (not recorded which). CDR3 in amino acids: CASSIGRGMGHEKLFF. The CDR3 DNA reads as TGTGCCAGCTCCATAGGGAGAGGGATGGGTCATGAAAAACTGTTTTTT.